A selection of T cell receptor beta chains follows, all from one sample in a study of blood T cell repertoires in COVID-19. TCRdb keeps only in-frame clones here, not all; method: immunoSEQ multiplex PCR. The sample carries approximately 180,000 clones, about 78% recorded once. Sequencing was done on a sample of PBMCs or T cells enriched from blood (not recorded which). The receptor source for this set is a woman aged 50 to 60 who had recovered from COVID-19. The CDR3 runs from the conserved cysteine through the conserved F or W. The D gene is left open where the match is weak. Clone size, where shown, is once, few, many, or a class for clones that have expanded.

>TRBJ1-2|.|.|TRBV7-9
TGTGCCAGCAGCTTAACTTTGATGACAGGCCCTAACTATGGCTACACCTTC
CASSLTLMTGPNYGYTF
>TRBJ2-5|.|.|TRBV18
TGTGCCAGCTCGGAACAGAAAGAGACCCAGTACTTC
CASSEQKETQYF
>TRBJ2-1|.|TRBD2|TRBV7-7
TGTGCCAGCAGCCCGGGACTAGCGGGGCCCTACAATGAGCAGTTCTTC
CASSPGLAGPYNEQFF
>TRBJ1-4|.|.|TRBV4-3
TGCGCCAGCAGCCAAGATGCCAGAAATAATGAAAAACTGTTTTTT
CASSQDARNNEKLFF
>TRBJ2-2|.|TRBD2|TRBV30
TGTGCCTGGAGGAGACTAGCAATGACCGGGGAGCTGTTTTTT
CAWRRLAMTGELFF
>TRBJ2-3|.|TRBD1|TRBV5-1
TGCGCCAGCAGCTTGGGGACAGGACGCACAGATACGCAGTATTTT
CASSLGTGRTDTQYF
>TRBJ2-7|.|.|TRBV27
TGTGCCAGCAGTTTTAAAGCACTGAGCTCCTACGAGCAGTACTTC
CASSFKALSSYEQYF
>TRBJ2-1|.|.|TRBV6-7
TGTGCCAGCAGTTACGGACTGACCCTGGGGCAGTTCTTC
CASSYGLTLGQFF
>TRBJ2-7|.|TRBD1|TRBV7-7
TGTGCCAGCAGCCTGGGACAGGGGGCCGACGAGCAGTACTTC
CASSLGQGADEQYF
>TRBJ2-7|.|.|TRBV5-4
TGTGCCAGCAGCTTAATGGCTAGGACAAGTCACGAGCAGTACTTC
CASSLMARTSHEQYF
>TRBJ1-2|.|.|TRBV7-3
TGTGCCAGCAGCTTAAGCGCCGGACAGTTTAACTATGGCTACACCTTC
CASSLSAGQFNYGYTF
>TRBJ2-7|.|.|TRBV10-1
TGCGCCAGCAGCGGGGGAGTGGGACGGCGCTACGAGCAGTACTTC
CASSGGVGRRYEQYF
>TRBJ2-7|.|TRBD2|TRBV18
TGTGCCAGCTCACCCGGGACTAGCGGGGTCAACGAGCAGTACTTC
CASSPGTSGVNEQYF
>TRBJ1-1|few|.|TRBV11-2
TGTGCCAGCAGCTTGAGCGGCGGGGGGCAGGGAACTGAAGCTTTCTTT
CASSLSGGGQGTEAFF
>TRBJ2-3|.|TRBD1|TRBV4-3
TGCGCCAGCAGCCAAGACCAACGGGACAGACACACAGATACGCAGTATTTT
CASSQDQRDRHTDTQYF
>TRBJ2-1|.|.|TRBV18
TGTGCCAGCTCACCAGGGACAAGCGGCGGTGAGCAGTTCTTC
CASSPGTSGGEQFF
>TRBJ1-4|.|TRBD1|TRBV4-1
TGCGCCAGCTTGCGGAGCAGACAGGGCCCCTTTCATAATGAAAAACTGTTTTTT
CASLRSRQGPFHNEKLFF
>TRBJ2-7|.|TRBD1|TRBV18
TGTGCCAGCTCACCAAGAGCGGGACAGGGGGCCGAGCAGTACTTC
CASSPRAGQGAEQYF
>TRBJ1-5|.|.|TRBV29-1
TGCAGCGTTGAAGGGACCCAAGGGGAGCCCCAGCATTTT
CSVEGTQGEPQHF
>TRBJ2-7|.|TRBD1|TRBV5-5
TGTGCCAGCAGACCCACAGGGGTTTCCTCCTACGAGCAGTACTTC
CASRPTGVSSYEQYF
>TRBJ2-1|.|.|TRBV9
TGTGCCAGCAGCGTAGAATCGGGGAAGAATGAGCAGTTCTTC
CASSVESGKNEQFF
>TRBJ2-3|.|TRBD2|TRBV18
TGTGCCAGCTCACCAGGCGCGGGAGGGGCAGATACGCAGTATTTT
CASSPGAGGADTQYF
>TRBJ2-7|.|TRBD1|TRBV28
TGTGCCACCTGGACAGGGGACCGATTCGAGCAGTACTTC
CATWTGDRFEQYF
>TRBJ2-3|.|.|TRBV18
TGTGCCAGCTCACCCACAGGTAGAACAGATACGCAGTATTTT
CASSPTGRTDTQYF
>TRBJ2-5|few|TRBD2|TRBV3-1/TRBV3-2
TGTGCCAGCTCCTCGACTAGCGGGAGGGCCGGGGAGACCCAGTACTTC
CASSSTSGRAGETQYF
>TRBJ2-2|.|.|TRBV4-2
TGTGCCAGCAGCCCCGGGATTCTTGACACCGGGGAGCTGTTTTTT
CASSPGILDTGELFF
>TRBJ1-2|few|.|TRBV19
TGTGCCGCAACCCTAGGAGTCCATGGCTACACCTTC
CAATLGVHGYTF
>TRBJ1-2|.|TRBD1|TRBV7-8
TGTGCCAGCAGCTCGGACAGGGGCGACTATGGCTACACCTTC
CASSSDRGDYGYTF
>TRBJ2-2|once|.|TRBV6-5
TGTGCCAGCAGGAGACTTACAGGGTCCACCGGGGAGCTGTTTTTT
CASRRLTGSTGELFF
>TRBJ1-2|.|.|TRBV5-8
TGTGCCAGCAGCTTTCGGGGCGCGGGGGGCTACACCTTC
CASSFRGAGGYTF
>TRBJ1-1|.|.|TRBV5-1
TGCGCCAGCAGCTTGGAGGCACAGGGGAACACTGAAGCTTTCTTT
CASSLEAQGNTEAFF
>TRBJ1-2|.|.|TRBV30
TGTGCCTGGAGTGTGGGGGGACGGGGAGCTAACTATGGCTACACCTTC
CAWSVGGRGANYGYTF
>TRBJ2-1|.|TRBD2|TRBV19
TGTGCCAGTAGGCCGGGACTAGCGGGCTACAATGAGCAGTTCTTC
CASRPGLAGYNEQFF
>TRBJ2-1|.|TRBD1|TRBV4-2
TGTGCCAGCAGCCAAGATGGGGACAGGGGGCTGAACAATGAGCAGTTCTTC
CASSQDGDRGLNNEQFF
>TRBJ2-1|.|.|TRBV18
TGTGCCAGCTCCCAATCCGGTCCCTTTTCGGATGAGCAGTTCTTC
CASSQSGPFSDEQFF
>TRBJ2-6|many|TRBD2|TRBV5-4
TGTGCCAGCAGCGTGGGCGGTAGCGGGAGTCCTGGCCTCCTGACTTTC
CASSVGGSGSPGLLTF
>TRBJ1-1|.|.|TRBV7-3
TGTGCCAGCAGCTTGGGGCCCGACAGGAACACTGAAGCTTTCTTT
CASSLGPDRNTEAFF
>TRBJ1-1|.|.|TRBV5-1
TGCGCCAGCAGCTTTGGGACAATCAACACTGAAGCTTTCTTT
CASSFGTINTEAFF
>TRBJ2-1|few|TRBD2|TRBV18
TGTGCCAGCTCACAAACGGCGCCGGGACTAGCGGGGGGGCACAATGAGCAGTTCTTC
CASSQTAPGLAGGHNEQFF
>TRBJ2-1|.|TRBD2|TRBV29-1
TGCAGCGTTGAAGGGACCAGCGGGAGGGCCTCTCGAAATGAGCAGTTCTTC
CSVEGTSGRASRNEQFF